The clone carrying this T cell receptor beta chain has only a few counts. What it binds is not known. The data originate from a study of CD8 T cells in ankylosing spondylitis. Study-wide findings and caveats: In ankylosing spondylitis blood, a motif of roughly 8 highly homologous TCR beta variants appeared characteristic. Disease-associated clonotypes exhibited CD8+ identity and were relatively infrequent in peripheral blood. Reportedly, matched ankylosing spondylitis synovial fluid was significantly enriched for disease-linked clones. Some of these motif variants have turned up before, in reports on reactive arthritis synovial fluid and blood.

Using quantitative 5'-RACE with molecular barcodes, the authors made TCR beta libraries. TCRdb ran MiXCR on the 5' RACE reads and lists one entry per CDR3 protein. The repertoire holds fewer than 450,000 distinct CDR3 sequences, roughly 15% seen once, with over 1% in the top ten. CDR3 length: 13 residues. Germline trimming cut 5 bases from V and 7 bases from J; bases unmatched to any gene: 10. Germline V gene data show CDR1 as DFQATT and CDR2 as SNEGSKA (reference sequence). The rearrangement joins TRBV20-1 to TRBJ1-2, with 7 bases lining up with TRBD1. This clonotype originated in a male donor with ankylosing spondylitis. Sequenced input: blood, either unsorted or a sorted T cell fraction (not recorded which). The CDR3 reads CSAPRDSLFGYTF. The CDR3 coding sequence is TGCAGTGCTCCCCGGGACAGCCTTTTTGGCTACACCTTC.